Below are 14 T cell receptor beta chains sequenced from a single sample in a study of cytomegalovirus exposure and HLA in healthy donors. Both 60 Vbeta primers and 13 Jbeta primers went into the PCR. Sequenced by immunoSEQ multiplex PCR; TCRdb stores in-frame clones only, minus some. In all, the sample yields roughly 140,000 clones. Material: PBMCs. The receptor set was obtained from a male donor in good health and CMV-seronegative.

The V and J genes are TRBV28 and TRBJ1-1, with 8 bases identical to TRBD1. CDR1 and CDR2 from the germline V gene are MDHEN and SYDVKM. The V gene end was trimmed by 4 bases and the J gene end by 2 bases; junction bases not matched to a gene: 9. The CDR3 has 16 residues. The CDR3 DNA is TGTGCCAGCAGTTACGGACAGGGCTTGTCCAACACTGAAGCTTTCTTT. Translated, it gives CASSYGQGLSNTEAFF.

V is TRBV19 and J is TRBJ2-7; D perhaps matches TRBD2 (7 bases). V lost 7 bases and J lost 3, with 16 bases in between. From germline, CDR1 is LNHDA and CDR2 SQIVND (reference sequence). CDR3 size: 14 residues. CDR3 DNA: TGTGCCAGTACCATGGGGGGGCCGAGCTACGAGCAGTACTTC. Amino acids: CASTMGGPSYEQYF.

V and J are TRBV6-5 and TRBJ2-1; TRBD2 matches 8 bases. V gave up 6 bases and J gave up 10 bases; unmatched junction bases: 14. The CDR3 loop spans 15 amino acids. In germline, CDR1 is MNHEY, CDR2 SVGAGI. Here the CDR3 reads CASSKPSGSVGEQFF. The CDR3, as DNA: TGTGCCAGCAGCAAACCCAGCGGGAGTGTCGGCGAGCAGTTCTTC.

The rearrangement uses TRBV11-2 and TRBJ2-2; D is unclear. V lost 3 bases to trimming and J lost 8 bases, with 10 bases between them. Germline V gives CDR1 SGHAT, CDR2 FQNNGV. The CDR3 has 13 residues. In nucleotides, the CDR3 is TGTGCCAGCAGCTTCGCTCGGCGGGGGGAGCTGTTTTTT. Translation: CASSFARRGELFF.

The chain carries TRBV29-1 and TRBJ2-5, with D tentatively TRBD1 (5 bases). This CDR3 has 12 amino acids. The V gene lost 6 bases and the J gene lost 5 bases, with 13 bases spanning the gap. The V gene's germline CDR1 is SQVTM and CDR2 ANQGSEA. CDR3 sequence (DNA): TGCAGCGTCGATCAGGGATTGGAGACCCAGTACTTC. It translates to CSVDQGLETQYF. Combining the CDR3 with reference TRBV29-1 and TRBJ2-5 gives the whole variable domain SAVISQKPSRDICQRGTSLTIQCQVDSQVTMMFWYRQQPGQSLTLIATANQGSEATYESGFVIDKFPISRPNLTFSTLTVSNMSPEDSSIYLCSVDQGLETQYFGPGTRLLVL.

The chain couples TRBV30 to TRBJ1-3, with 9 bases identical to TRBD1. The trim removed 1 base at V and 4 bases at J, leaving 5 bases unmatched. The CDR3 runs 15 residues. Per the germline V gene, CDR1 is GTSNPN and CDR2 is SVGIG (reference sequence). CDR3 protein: CAWSDRGRAGNTIYF. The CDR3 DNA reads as TGTGCCTGGAGTGACAGGGGGCGCGCGGGAAACACCATATATTTT.

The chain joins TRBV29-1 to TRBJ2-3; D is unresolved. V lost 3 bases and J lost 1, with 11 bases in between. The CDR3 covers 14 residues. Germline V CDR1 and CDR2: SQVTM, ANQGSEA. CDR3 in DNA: TGCAGCGTTGAGTGGCCCCGGGGCACAGATACGCAGTATTTT. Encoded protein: CSVEWPRGTDTQYF.

The CDR3 DNA sequence: TGTGCCAGCAGTTTATTTCAGGGGAACGAGCAGTACTTC. This sequence encodes CASSLFQGNEQYF. V is TRBV27 and J is TRBJ2-7, with TRBD1 as a possible D gene (6 bases). CDR1 and CDR2 from the germline V gene are MNHEY and SMNVEV (reference sequence). Deletions cut 1 base from V and 5 bases from J, with 9 bases between. The CDR3 is 13 residues long.

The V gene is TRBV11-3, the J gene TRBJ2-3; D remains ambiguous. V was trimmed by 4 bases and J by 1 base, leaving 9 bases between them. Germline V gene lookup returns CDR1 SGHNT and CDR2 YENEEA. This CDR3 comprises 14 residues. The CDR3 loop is CASSSNFGTDTQYF. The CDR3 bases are TGTGCCAGCAGCTCTAACTTCGGCACAGATACGCAGTATTTT.

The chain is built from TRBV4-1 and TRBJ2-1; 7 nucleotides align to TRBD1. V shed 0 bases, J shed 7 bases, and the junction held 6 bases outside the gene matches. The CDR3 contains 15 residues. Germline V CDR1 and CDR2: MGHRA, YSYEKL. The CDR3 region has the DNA TGCGCCAGCAGCCAAGATCAGACAGGGTGGAATGAGCAGTTCTTC. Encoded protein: CASSQDQTGWNEQFF.

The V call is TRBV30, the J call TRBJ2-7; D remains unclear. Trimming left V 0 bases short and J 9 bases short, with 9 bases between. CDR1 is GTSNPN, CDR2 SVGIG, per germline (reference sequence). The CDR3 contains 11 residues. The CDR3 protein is CAWSVRTGQYF. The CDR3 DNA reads TGTGCCTGGAGTGTACGAACTGGGCAGTACTTC.

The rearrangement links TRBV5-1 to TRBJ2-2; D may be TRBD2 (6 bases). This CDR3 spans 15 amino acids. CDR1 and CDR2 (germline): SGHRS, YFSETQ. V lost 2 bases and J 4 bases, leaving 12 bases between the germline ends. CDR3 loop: CASSFGGSVTGELFF. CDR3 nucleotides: TGCGCCAGCAGCTTCGGGGGTAGTGTCACCGGGGAGCTGTTTTTT.

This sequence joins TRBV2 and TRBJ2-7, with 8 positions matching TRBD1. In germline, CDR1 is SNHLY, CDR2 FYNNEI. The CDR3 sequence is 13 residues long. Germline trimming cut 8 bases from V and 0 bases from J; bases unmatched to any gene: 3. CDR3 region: CASRGQGSYEQYF. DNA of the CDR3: TGTGCCAGCCGAGGACAGGGCTCCTACGAGCAGTACTTC.

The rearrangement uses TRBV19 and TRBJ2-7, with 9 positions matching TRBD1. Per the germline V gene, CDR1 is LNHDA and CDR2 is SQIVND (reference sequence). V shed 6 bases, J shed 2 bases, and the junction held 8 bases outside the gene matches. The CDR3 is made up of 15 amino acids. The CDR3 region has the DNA TGTGCCAGTAGGAGATCGGGGACAGGGACCTACGAGCAGTACTTC. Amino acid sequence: CASRRSGTGTYEQYF. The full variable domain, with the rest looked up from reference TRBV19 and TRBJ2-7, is DGGITQSPKYLFRKEGQNVTLSCEQNLNHDAMYWYRQDPGQGLRLIYYSQIVNDFQKGDIAEGYSVSREKKESFPLTVTSAQKNPTAFYLCASRRSGTGTYEQYFGPGTRLTVT.